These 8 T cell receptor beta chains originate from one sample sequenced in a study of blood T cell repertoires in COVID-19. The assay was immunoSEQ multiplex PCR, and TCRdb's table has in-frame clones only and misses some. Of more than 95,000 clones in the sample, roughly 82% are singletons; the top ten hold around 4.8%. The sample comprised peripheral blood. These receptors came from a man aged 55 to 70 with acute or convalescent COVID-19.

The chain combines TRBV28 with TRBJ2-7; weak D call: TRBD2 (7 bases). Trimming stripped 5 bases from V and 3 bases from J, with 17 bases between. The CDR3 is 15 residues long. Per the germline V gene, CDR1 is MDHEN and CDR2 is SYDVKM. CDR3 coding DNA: TGTGCCAGCAGTCCGCCGGGGGGCGCGGTCTACGAGCAGTACTTC. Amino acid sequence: CASSPPGGAVYEQYF.

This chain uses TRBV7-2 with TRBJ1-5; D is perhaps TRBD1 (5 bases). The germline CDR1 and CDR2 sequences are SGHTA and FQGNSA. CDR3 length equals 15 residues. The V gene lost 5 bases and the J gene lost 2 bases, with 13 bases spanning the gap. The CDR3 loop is CASSHPGGGNQPQHF. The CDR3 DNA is TGTGCCAGCAGCCACCCCGGGGGGGGCAATCAGCCCCAGCATTTT.

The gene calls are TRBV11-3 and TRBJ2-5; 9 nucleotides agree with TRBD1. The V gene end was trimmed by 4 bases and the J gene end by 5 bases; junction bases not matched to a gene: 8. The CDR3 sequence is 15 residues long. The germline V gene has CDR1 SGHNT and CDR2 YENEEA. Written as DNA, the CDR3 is TGTGCCAGCAGCTCCGGGACAGGGTTGAGGGAGACCCAGTACTTC. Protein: CASSSGTGLRETQYF.

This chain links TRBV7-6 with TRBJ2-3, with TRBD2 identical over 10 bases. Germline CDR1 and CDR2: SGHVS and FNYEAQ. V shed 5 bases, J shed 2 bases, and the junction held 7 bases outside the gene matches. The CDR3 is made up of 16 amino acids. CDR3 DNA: TGTGCCAGCAGCGTCTTAGCGGGAGGTATCACAGATACGCAGTATTTT. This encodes CASSVLAGGITDTQYF.

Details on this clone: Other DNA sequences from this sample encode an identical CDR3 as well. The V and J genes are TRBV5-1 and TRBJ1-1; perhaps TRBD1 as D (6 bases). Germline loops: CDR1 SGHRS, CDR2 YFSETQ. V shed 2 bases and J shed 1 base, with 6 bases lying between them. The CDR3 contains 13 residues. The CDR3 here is CASSLQGNTEAFF. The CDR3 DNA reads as TGCGCCAGCAGCTTACAGGGGAACACTGAAGCTTTCTTT.

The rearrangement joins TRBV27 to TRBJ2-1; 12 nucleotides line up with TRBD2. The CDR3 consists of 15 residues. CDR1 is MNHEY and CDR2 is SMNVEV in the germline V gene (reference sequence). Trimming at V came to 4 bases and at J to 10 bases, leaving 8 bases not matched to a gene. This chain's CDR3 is CASSSGLAGSREQFF. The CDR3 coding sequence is TGTGCCAGCAGTTCGGGACTAGCGGGTTCCAGAGAGCAGTTCTTC.

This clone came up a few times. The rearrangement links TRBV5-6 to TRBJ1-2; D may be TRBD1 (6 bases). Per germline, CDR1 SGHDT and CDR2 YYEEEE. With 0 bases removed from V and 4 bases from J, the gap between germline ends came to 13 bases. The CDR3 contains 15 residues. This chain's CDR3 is CASSLDGRGGYGYTF. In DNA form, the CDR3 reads TGTGCCAGCAGCTTGGACGGCAGGGGTGGCTATGGCTACACCTTC. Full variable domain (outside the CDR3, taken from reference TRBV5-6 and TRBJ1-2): DAGVTQSPTHLIKTRGQQVTLRCSPKSGHDTVSWYQQALGQGPQFIFQYYEEEERQRGNFPDRFSGHQFPNYSSELNVNALLLGDSALYLCASSLDGRGGYGYTFGSGTRLTVV.

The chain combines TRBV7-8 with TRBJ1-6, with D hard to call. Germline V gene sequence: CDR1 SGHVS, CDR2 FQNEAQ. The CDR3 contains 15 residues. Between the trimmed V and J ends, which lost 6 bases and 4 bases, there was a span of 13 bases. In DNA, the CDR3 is TGTGCCAGCAGTCAACAGCGGCATTATAATTCACCCCTCCACTTT. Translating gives CASSQQRHYNSPLHF.